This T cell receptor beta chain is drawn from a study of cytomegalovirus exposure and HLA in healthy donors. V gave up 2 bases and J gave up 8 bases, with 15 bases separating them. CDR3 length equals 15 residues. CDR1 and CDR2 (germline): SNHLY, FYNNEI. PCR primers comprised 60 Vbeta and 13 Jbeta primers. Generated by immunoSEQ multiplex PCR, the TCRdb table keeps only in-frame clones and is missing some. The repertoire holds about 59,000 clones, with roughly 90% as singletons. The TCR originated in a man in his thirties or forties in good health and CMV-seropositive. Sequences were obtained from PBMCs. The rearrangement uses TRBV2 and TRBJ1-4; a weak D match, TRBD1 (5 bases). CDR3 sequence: CASSEPRQFGEKLFF. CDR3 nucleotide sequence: TGTGCCAGCAGTGAACCCCGACAGTTCGGGGAAAAACTGTTTTTT.